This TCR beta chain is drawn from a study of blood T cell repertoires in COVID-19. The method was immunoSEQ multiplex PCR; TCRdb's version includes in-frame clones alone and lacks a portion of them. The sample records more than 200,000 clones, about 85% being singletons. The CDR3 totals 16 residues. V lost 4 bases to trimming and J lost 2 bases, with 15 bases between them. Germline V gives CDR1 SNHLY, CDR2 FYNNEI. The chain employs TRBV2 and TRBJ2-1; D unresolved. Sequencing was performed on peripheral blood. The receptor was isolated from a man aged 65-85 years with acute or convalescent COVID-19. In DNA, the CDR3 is TGTGCCAGCAGTGTAACGAGTTTAGTGGCCTACAATGAGCAGTTCTTC. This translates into CASSVTSLVAYNEQFF.